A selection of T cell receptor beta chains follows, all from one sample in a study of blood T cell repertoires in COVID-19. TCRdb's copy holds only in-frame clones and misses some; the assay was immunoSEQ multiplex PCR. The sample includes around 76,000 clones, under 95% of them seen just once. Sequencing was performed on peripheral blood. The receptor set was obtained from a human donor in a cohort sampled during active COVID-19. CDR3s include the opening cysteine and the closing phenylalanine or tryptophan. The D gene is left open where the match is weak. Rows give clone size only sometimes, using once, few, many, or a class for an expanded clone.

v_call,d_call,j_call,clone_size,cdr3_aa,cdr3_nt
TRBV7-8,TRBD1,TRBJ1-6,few,CASSFNRDRGLNSPLHF,TGTGCCAGCAGCTTTAATAGGGACAGGGGATTGAATTCACCCCTCCACTTT
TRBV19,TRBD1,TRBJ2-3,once,CASSSDRVRTDTQYF,TGTGCCAGTAGTTCGGACAGGGTGAGGACAGATACGCAGTATTTT
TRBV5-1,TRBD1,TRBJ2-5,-,CASSLGQGSRETQYF,TGCGCCAGCAGCCTAGGACAGGGGAGTCGGGAGACCCAGTACTTC
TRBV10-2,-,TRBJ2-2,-,CASNGGGVGELFF,TGCGCCAGCAATGGAGGGGGCGTCGGGGAGCTGTTTTTT
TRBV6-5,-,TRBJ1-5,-,CASLSASYSNQPQHF,TGTGCCAGCCTAAGCGCCAGTTATAGCAATCAGCCCCAGCATTTT
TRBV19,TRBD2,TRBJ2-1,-,CASNPRAGGATTYNEQFF,TGTGCCAGTAACCCACGCGCGGGGGGCGCTACTACCTACAATGAGCAGTTCTTC
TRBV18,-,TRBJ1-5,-,CASSPSSQPQHF,TGTGCCAGCTCACCCTCCAGTCAGCCCCAGCATTTT
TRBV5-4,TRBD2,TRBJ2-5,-,CASSRGTSGGAEKTQYF,TGTGCCAGCAGCCGCGGGACTAGCGGGGGGGCCGAGAAGACCCAGTACTTC
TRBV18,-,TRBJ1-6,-,CASSPVGTLYNSPLHF,TGTGCCAGCTCACCGGTCGGTACCCTCTATAATTCACCCCTCCACTTT
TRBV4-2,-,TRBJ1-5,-,CASSQDRSNQPQHF,TGTGCCAGCAGCCAAGATCGGAGCAATCAGCCCCAGCATTTT
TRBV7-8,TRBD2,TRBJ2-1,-,CASSPRLAGENEQFF,TGTGCCAGCAGCCCGCGGCTAGCGGGGGAGAATGAGCAGTTCTTC
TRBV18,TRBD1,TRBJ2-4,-,CASSLTVTGSGNIQYF,TGTGCCAGCTCTCTCACTGTGACAGGGTCGGGAAACATTCAGTACTTC
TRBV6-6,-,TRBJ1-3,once,CASETGGGGNTIYF,TGTGCCAGCGAGACGGGGGGAGGTGGAAACACCATATATTTT
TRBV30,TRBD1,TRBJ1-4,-,CAWSGGQSNEKLFF,TGTGCCTGGAGTGGGGGACAGAGTAATGAAAAACTGTTTTTT
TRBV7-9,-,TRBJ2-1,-,CASSLEGGTIRYEQFF,TGTGCCAGCAGCTTAGAGGGCGGGACGATTCGATATGAGCAGTTCTTC
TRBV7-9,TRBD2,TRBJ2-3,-,CASSLGGVPDTQYF,TGTGCCAGCAGCTTGGGGGGGGTCCCAGATACGCAGTATTTT
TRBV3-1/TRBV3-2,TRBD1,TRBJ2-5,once,CASSQGQGGGETQYF,TGTGCCAGCAGCCAAGGACAGGGGGGAGGAGAGACCCAGTACTTC
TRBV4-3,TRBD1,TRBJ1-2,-,CASSLWWGQGAAGYTF,TGCGCCAGCAGCCTGTGGTGGGGGCAGGGGGCCGCTGGCTACACCTTC
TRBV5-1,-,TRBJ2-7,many,CASSLGQGFYEQYF,TGCGCCAGCAGCTTGGGCCAGGGGTTTTACGAGCAGTACTTC
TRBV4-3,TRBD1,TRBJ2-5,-,CASSQGQGFRETQYF,TGCGCCAGCAGCCAAGGACAGGGTTTCCGGGAGACCCAGTACTTC
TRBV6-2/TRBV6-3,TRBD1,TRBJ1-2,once,CASSYETGGFGYTF,TGTGCCAGCAGTTACGAGACAGGGGGTTTTGGCTACACCTTC